Following are 12 T cell receptor beta chains from one sample sequenced in a study of metastatic and nonmetastatic thyroid tumors. With MiXCR, TCRdb called clones anew from the PCR reads. The sample includes about 35,000 clones, roughly a fifth of them seen just once. Until they underwent thyroid surgery, no patient had received any treatment. Specimen: blood. Source of these receptors: a female donor with papillary thyroid cancer or a benign thyroid nodule (not recorded which). Some clones in this sample may be carry-over from other donors' samples.

The rearrangement joins TRBV28 to TRBJ1-1; D might be TRBD1 (6 bases). Deletions cut 2 bases from V and 5 bases from J, with 21 bases between. The length of the CDR3 is 17 residues. The germline V gene encodes CDR1 MDHEN and CDR2 SYDVKM. The CDR3 is CASSLPPGQPPGTEAFF. The DNA for the CDR3 is TGTGCCAGCAGTTTACCGCCAGGACAGCCCCCGGGGACTGAAGCTTTCTTT.

This clone was detected many times. The chain has TRBV11-3 and TRBJ2-1, with TRBD2 matching over 9 bases. V gave up 1 base and J gave up 8 bases; unmatched junction bases: 3. This CDR3 is built from 14 residues. Germline V gene data show CDR1 as SGHNT and CDR2 as YENEEA. The CDR3: CASSLGGRAHEQFF. In DNA, the CDR3 is TGTGCCAGCAGCTTAGGCGGGAGGGCCCATGAGCAGTTCTTC.

This clone was picked up a small number of times. This chain joins TRBV28 and TRBJ2-7, with 8 bases identical to TRBD2. The CDR3 contains 15 residues. J gave up 8 bases and V 3 bases, and 12 bases lay outside the gene matches. Germline V gene sequence: CDR1 MDHEN, CDR2 SYDVKM. Here the CDR3 DNA reads TGTGCCAGCAGTTTGCCGGAGAAGCGGGAGTCCCAGCAGTACTTC. Amino acid sequence: CASSLPEKRESQQYF.

The table lists this clone with many counts. J is TRBJ2-7 and V is TRBV5-1; D unresolved. Trimming left V 0 bases short and J 2 bases short, with 9 bases between. This CDR3 has 14 residues. CDR1 and CDR2 (germline): SGHRS, YFSETQ. The CDR3 sequence is CASSLAVATYEQYF. CDR3 DNA: TGCGCCAGCAGCTTGGCCGTAGCCACCTACGAGCAGTACTTC.

At least ten counts were recorded for this clone. The chain employs TRBV4-3 and TRBJ2-2; D may be TRBD1 (7 bases). The V gene lost 0 bases and the J gene lost 6 bases, with 17 bases spanning the gap. Germline CDR1 reads LGHNA; CDR2 reads YSLEER. This CDR3 region has 17 residues. The CDR3 loop reads CASSQDAPGGGPGELFF. The CDR3 DNA reads as TGCGCCAGCAGCCAAGATGCCCCAGGGGGAGGACCCGGGGAGCTGTTTTTT.

This chain links TRBV7-2 with TRBJ2-7, with 7 bases lining up with TRBD2. With 5 bases clipped from V and 5 bases from J, the junction kept 12 bases outside the gene matches. Germline lookup yields CDR1 SGHTA and CDR2 FQGNSA. The CDR3 sequence is 15 residues long. The CDR3 loop is CASSREARLINEQYF. Here the CDR3 DNA reads TGTGCCAGCAGCCGGGAGGCGCGATTAATCAACGAGCAGTACTTC.

J is TRBJ2-2 and V is TRBV20-1, with D possibly TRBD2 on 5 matching bases. CDR1 and CDR2 (germline): DFQATT, SNEGSKA (reference sequence). This CDR3 region has 15 residues. Between the trimmed V and J ends, which lost 1 base and 7 bases, there was a span of 16 bases. CDR3 loop: CSARVGSGDSGELFF. DNA for the CDR3: TGCAGTGCTAGAGTAGGAAGCGGAGATAGCGGGGAGCTGTTTTTT.

This sequence joins TRBV7-3 and TRBJ2-7; no firm D call. The V end lost 2 bases, the J end lost 0 bases, and 8 bases lay between the germline ends. Looked up from germline, CDR1 is SGHTA and CDR2 is FQGTGA. The CDR3 is 14 residues long. CDR3 sequence reads: CASSLYGTSYEQYF. The CDR3 DNA reads TGTGCCAGCAGCTTATACGGAACCTCCTACGAGCAGTACTTC.

A few counts support this clone. The gene calls are TRBV19 and TRBJ1-4; no firm D call. V lost 5 bases and J 3 bases, leaving 10 bases between the germline ends. The length of the CDR3 is 14 residues. Germline V lookup: CDR1 LNHDA, CDR2 SQIVND (reference sequence). The CDR3 region is CASSPLVANEKLFF. The CDR3 DNA sequence: TGTGCCAGTAGTCCTCTAGTGGCTAATGAAAAACTGTTTTTT.

The V and J genes are TRBV6-1 and TRBJ2-6, with D perhaps matching TRBD1 (5 bases). In germline, CDR1 is MNHNS, CDR2 SASEGT. V was trimmed by 7 bases and J by 1 base, leaving 14 bases between them. This CDR3 spans 16 amino acids. The CDR3 nucleotides are TGTGCCAGCATTCCGACAGCTTCTTCTGGGGCCAACGTCCTGACTTTC. It encodes CASIPTASSGANVLTF.

This sequence joins TRBV20-1 and TRBJ2-3, with 7 positions matching TRBD2. Germline assignment: CDR1 DFQATT and CDR2 SNEGSKA (reference sequence). The CDR3 is 16 amino acids. Trimming removed 0 bases from V and 0 bases from J; junction bases left unmatched: 6. CDR3 protein: CSARDASGASTDTQYF. CDR3 coding DNA: TGCAGTGCTAGAGATGCGAGCGGGGCAAGCACAGATACGCAGTATTTT.

This clone has ten or more counts. The chain links TRBV7-2 to TRBJ1-1; a weak D match, TRBD1 (5 bases). Looked up from germline, CDR1 is SGHTA and CDR2 is FQGNSA. V gave up 5 bases and J gave up 1 base, with 8 bases separating them. The CDR3 is made up of 13 amino acids. The CDR3 sequence: CASSVTGNTEAFF. DNA for the CDR3: TGTGCCAGCAGCGTTACAGGGAACACTGAAGCTTTCTTT.